These T cell receptor beta chains were read from a single sample in a study of T cells in Graves' hyperthyroidism and ophthalmopathy. TCRdb passed the multiplex PCR reads through MiXCR, listing each CDR3 protein once. The data show 450,000 to 700,000 distinct CDR3 sequences, about half seen once. Sequenced material: peripheral blood or thyroid tissue (not recorded which). Receptors were obtained from an adult woman with Graves' disease, either hyperthyroidism or ophthalmopathy (not recorded which). Each CDR3 is given with its conserved first and last residue. D genes are given only for firm matches. Expanded clones are given a class, and other clones once, few, many or no size at all.

d_gene | abundance | j_gene | v_gene | CDR3aa | CDR3nt
NA | NA | TRBJ1-4 | TRBV29-1 | CSVGEDLTNEKLFF | TGCAGCGTTGGTGAGGACTTAACTAATGAAAAACTGTTTTTT
NA | few | TRBJ1-2 | TRBV29-1 | CSVEVQGLYGYTF | TGCAGCGTTGAGGTTCAGGGACTCTATGGCTACACCTTC
NA | many | TRBJ1-2 | TRBV12-3/TRBV12-4 | CASRLGKQNDYGYTF | TGTGCCAGCAGACTGGGTAAACAGAATGACTATGGCTACACCTTC
TRBD2 | NA | TRBJ2-7 | TRBV27 | CASSRLPGLATTYEQYF | TGTGCCAGCAGCCGGCTTCCGGGACTAGCGACTACCTACGAGCAGTACTTC
TRBD1 | few | TRBJ2-7 | TRBV5-1 | CASSSLPGGVSGYEQYF | TGCGCCAGCAGCTCCTTACCAGGGGGCGTATCGGGCTACGAGCAGTACTTC
NA | many | TRBJ2-7 | TRBV29-1 | CSVGSGSSYEQYF | TGCAGCGTTGGGTCAGGGAGCTCCTACGAGCAGTACTTC
TRBD2 | many | TRBJ2-7 | TRBV4-1 | CASTQLRGGKQYF | TGCGCCAGCACGCAACTGCGGGGGGGTAAGCAGTACTTC
NA | NA | TRBJ1-1 | TRBV6-1 | CASKQGSTEAFF | TGTGCCAGCAAACAGGGTTCCACTGAAGCTTTCTTT
NA | NA | TRBJ2-7 | TRBV20-1 | CSARGLVILEQYF | TGCAGTGCTAGAGGACTAGTAATTCTCGAGCAATACTTC
NA | many | TRBJ1-1 | TRBV6-1 | CAIGNGIAGRDTEAFF | TGTGCCATCGGAAACGGTATAGCGGGCAGGGACACTGAAGCTTTCTTT
NA | many | TRBJ1-2 | TRBV5-1 | CASSLDGSPNYGYTF | TGCGCCAGCAGCTTGGATGGCAGCCCTAACTATGGCTACACCTTC
NA | few | TRBJ1-1 | TRBV29-1 | CSVEDGNTEAFF | TGCAGCGTTGAGGACGGGAACACTGAAGCTTTCTTT
NA | many | TRBJ1-1 | TRBV5-1 | CASSLDSGVWGEAFF | TGCGCCAGCAGCTTGGATTCGGGTGTTTGGGGTGAAGCTTTCTTT
TRBD1 | many | TRBJ1-5 | TRBV11-2 | CASSLTGTGDQPQHF | TGTGCCAGCAGCCTGACAGGGACTGGGGATCAGCCCCAGCATTTT
NA | many | TRBJ1-5 | TRBV19 | CASNWGGRQPQHF | TGTGCCAGTAACTGGGGCGGGAGGCAGCCCCAGCATTTT
TRBD1 | many | TRBJ1-5 | TRBV6-1 | CASSLTGGTYSNQPQHF | TGTGCCAGCAGCCTTACAGGGGGGACCTATAGCAATCAGCCCCAGCATTTT
TRBD1 | NA | TRBJ2-2 | TRBV12-3/TRBV12-4 | CASSQGAALSGELFF | TGTGCCAGCAGTCAGGGGGCTGCCCTCTCCGGGGAGCTGTTTTTT
NA | many | TRBJ1-1 | TRBV5-1 | CASSLAGRGFAFF | TGCGCCAGCAGCTTGGCAGGCAGGGGTTTTGCTTTCTTT
NA | few | TRBJ1-1 | TRBV29-1 | CSVEGRRNTEAFF | TGCAGCGTTGAGGGACGGAGGAACACTGAAGCTTTCTTT
TRBD2 | NA | TRBJ2-2 | TRBV19 | CASSKLAANTGELFF | TGTGCCAGTAGTAAACTAGCGGCGAACACCGGGGAGCTGTTTTTT
NA | NA | TRBJ1-2 | TRBV25-1 | CASRDRGGRHRGDGYTF | TGTGCCAGCAGAGATCGCGGGGGCCGACACCGAGGGGATGGCTACACCTTC
TRBD2 | many | TRBJ2-5 | TRBV11-2 | CASTELSGRQETQYF | TGTGCCAGCACCGAGCTCAGCGGGAGGCAAGAGACCCAGTACTTC
TRBD1 | NA | TRBJ2-7 | TRBV7-6 | CASSLQGYVQYF | TGTGCCAGCAGCCTACAGGGGTACGTGCAGTACTTC
NA | NA | TRBJ1-3 | TRBV6-1 | CASSEGDSGNTIYF | TGTGCCAGCAGTGAAGGCGACTCTGGAAACACCATATATTTT
TRBD1 | NA | TRBJ1-5 | TRBV11-2 | CASSLSGGTGMPQHF | TGTGCCAGCAGCCTCTCTGGCGGGACAGGGATGCCCCAGCATTTT
TRBD1 | NA | TRBJ2-7 | TRBV15 | CATSREGQANPAYEQYF | TGTGCCACCAGCAGAGAAGGACAGGCCAACCCAGCCTACGAGCAGTACTTC
NA | NA | TRBJ1-4 | TRBV20-1 | CSARGDPEKLFF | TGCAGTGCTAGGGGGGATCCTGAAAAACTGTTTTTT